The 16 T cell receptor beta chains below all came from one sample that was sequenced in a study of CXCR3-negative and CXCR3-positive naive CD8 T cells. Points from the study as a whole: Researchers report that CXCR3-positive naive cells carry more hydrophobic TRB CDR3s than CXCR3-negative naive cells.

UMI labels and 5' RACE were used to prepare the TRB cDNA libraries. TCRdb re-called the 5' RACE reads and catalogs CDR3 proteins one per entry, DNA excluded. The sample features 65,000 to 90,000 distinct CDR3 sequences, with 0.62% in its top ten. The antigens of these receptors remain unknown. Specimen: naive CXCR3+ CD8+ T cells from blood. The subset denotes: CD45RO-CCR7+CD27+CD95- naive CD8+ T cells expressing CXCR3 (TNR3+). All receptors come from a human donor in good health. Some clones in this sample may be carry-over from other donors' samples.

The V call is TRBV4-2, the J call TRBJ1-1; TCRdb selects TRBD1, and the lack of DNA leaves this call unchecked. The CDR3 consists of 15 residues. The germline gives CDR1 LGHNA, CDR2 YNFKEQ. Here the CDR3 reads CASSQPEQGDTEAFF.

V is TRBV6-2 or TRBV6-3 and J is TRBJ2-2. The CDR3 contains 15 residues. From germline, CDR1 is MNHEY and CDR2 SVGEGT. CDR3 region: CASSYGSWNTGELFF.

The CDR3 spells CASSSITSAEEQYF. The rearrangement joins TRBV7-9 to TRBJ2-7; TCRdb lists TRBD2, though no DNA is available to test this call. This CDR3 has 14 residues. Germline lookup yields CDR1 SEHNR and CDR2 FQNEAQ (reference sequence).

The chain joins TRBV2 to TRBJ2-7. CDR1 and CDR2 from the germline V gene are SNHLY and FYNNEI. The CDR3 totals 13 residues. CDR3 region: CASSVAGQYEQYF.

The chain couples TRBV6-6 to TRBJ2-1; without DNA, the TCRdb call of TRBD1 cannot be checked. Germline assignment: CDR1 MNHNY and CDR2 SVGAGI (reference sequence). CDR3 length: 15 residues. The CDR3 spells CASSYPGGAGNEQFF.

This rearrangement joins TRBV4-2 to TRBJ2-3; the D call from TCRdb, TRBD2, cannot be confirmed without DNA. The CDR3 loop spans 14 amino acids. Germline lookup yields CDR1 LGHNA and CDR2 YNFKEQ. The CDR3 loop is CASSHWEFTDTQYF.

The chain combines TRBV10-3 with TRBJ2-1; TCRdb's D gene call, TRBD2, goes unchecked for lack of DNA. CDR3 length equals 16 residues. The V gene's germline CDR1 is ENHRY and CDR2 SYGVKD. The CDR3 is CAIRGETSGGDNEQFF.

This chain uses TRBV15 with TRBJ1-1. The length of the CDR3 is 15 residues. Germline CDR1 is LNHNV and CDR2 is YYDKDF (reference sequence). The CDR3 region is CATLSGDGLNTEAFF.

The chain is built from TRBV6-2 or TRBV6-3 and TRBJ2-1; the D call from TCRdb, TRBD1, cannot be confirmed without DNA. CDR1 is MNHEY and CDR2 is SVGEGT in the germline V gene. The CDR3 extends over 15 amino acids. The CDR3 protein is CASSYRGIAYNEQFF.

The chain employs TRBV21-1 and TRBJ1-1; TCRdb's D call, TRBD1, is unchecked because there is no DNA. TRBV21-1 is a pseudogene locus. The CDR3 sequence is 14 residues long. The CDR3 is CASSKGQGNTEAFF.

CDR3 region: CASSTGVGEQYF. The rearrangement links TRBV7-2 to TRBJ2-7; TCRdb's assignment of TRBD1 cannot be checked, as there is no DNA. CDR3 size: 12 residues. The V gene's germline CDR1 is SGHTA and CDR2 FQGNSA.

CDR3: CASSGQVSNEQFF. The genes are TRBV14 and TRBJ2-1; no DNA is available, so the TRBD1 call from TCRdb remains unchecked. Per germline, CDR1 SGHDN and CDR2 FVKESK. The CDR3 consists of 13 residues.

The chain couples TRBV6-6 to TRBJ1-1. The length of the CDR3 is 13 residues. CDR1 and CDR2 from the germline V gene are MNHNY and SVGAGI (reference sequence). CDR3 sequence reads: CASSYNGYTEAFF.

The CDR3 sequence: CSATHGGHHYGYTF. The chain carries TRBV20-1 and TRBJ1-2; TCRdb lists TRBD1, though no DNA is available to test this call. The CDR3 consists of 14 residues. Germline V gene data show CDR1 as DFQATT and CDR2 as SNEGSKA (reference sequence).

The chain links TRBV20-1 to TRBJ2-2; TCRdb proposes TRBD1, but this gene call is untestable without DNA. The V gene's germline CDR1 is DFQATT and CDR2 SNEGSKA (reference sequence). The CDR3 has 17 amino acids. The CDR3 here is CSANPLDRGVFTGELFF.

The J gene is TRBJ2-1, the V gene TRBV4-2; TCRdb picks TRBD2, but there is no DNA to check that call. In germline, CDR1 is LGHNA, CDR2 YNFKEQ. This CDR3 is built from 19 residues. The CDR3 reads CASSLRRGRAFAGTNEQFF.